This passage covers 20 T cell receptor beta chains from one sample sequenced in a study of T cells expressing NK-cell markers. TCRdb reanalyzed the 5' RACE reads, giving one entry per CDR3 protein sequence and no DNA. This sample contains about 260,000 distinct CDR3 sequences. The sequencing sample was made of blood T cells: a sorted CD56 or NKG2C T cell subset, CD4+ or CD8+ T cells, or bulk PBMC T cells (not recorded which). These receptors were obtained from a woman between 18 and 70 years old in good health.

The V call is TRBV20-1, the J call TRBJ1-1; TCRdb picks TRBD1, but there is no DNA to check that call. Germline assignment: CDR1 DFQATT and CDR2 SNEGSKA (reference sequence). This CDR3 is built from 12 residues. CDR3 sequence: CSGLGPNTEAFF.

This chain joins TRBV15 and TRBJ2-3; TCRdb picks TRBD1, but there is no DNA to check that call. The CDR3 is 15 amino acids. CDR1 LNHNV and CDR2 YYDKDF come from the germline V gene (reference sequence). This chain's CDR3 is CATSRWTASTDTQYF. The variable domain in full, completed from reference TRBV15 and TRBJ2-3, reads DAMVIQNPRYQVTQFGKPVTLSCSQTLNHNVMYWYQQKSSQAPKLLFHYYDKDFNNEADTPDNFQSRRPNTSFCFLDIRSPGLGDTAMYLCATSRWTASTDTQYFGPGTRLTVL.

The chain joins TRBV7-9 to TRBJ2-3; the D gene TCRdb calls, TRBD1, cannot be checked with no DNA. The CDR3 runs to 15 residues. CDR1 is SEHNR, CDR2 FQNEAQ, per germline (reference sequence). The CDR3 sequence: CASSLSPGWTDTQYF. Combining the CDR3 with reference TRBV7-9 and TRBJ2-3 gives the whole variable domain DTGVSQNPRHKITKRGQNVTFRCDPISEHNRLYWYRQTLGQGPEFLTYFQNEAQLEKSRLLSDRFSAERPKGSFSTLEIQRTEQGDSAMYLCASSLSPGWTDTQYFGPGTRLTVL.

The CDR3 loop reads CASSFRLAGGMYEQYF. This chain connects TRBV5-6 to TRBJ2-7; TCRdb returns TRBD2, unconfirmable since there is no DNA. CDR1 and CDR2 from the germline V gene are SGHDT and YYEEEE. The CDR3 runs 16 residues. The whole variable domain, remainder taken from reference TRBV5-6 and TRBJ2-7, is DAGVTQSPTHLIKTRGQQVTLRCSPKSGHDTVSWYQQALGQGPQFIFQYYEEEERQRGNFPDRFSGHQFPNYSSELNVNALLLGDSALYLCASSFRLAGGMYEQYFGPGTRLTVT.

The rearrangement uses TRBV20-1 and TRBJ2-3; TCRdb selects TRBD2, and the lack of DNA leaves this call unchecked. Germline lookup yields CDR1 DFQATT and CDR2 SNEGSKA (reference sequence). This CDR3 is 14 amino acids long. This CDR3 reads CNPGLAGVLDTQYF.

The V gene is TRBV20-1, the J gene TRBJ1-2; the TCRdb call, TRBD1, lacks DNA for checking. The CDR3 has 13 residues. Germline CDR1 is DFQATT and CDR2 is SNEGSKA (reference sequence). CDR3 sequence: CSSGQGRNYGYTF.

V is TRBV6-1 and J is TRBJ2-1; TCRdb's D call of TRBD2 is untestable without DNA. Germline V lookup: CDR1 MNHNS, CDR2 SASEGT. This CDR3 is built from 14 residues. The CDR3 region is CASSPQRGGNEQFF.

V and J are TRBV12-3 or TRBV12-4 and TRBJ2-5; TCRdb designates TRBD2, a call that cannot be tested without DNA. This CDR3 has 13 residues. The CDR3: CASSELAVETQYF.

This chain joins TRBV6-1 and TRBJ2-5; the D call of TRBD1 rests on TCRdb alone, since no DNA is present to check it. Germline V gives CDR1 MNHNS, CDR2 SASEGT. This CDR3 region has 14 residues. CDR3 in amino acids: CASRHGTGRETQYF.

The CDR3 reads CATSRDPPGRGRSNEKLFF. This chain connects TRBV15 to TRBJ1-4; TCRdb calls TRBD1, which cannot be checked without DNA. The length of the CDR3 is 19 residues. Germline CDR1 LNHNV, CDR2 YYDKDF (reference sequence).

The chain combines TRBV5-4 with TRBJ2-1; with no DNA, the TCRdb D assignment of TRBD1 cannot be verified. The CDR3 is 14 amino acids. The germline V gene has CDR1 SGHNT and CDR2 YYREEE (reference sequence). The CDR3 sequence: CASSSGQGTNEQFF.

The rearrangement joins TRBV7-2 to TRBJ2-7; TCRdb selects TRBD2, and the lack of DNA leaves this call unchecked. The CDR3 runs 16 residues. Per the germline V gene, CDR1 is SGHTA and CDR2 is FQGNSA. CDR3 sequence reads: CASSAKLAGGFYEQYF. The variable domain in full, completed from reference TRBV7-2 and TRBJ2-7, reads GAGVSQSPSNKVTEKGKDVELRCDPISGHTALYWYRQSLGQGLEFLIYFQGNSAPDKSGLPSDRFSAERTGGSVSTLTIQRTQQEDSAVYLCASSAKLAGGFYEQYFGPGTRLTVT.

The CDR3 sequence is CASSGKSGTGNEKLFF. V usage is TRBV5-1 and J usage is TRBJ1-4; TCRdb lists TRBD1, though no DNA is available to test this call. The CDR3 is made up of 16 amino acids. Germline CDR1 is SGHRS and CDR2 is YFSETQ.

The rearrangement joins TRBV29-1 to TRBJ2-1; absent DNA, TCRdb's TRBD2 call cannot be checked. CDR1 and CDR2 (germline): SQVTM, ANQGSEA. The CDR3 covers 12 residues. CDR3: CSGGAGVGEQFF.

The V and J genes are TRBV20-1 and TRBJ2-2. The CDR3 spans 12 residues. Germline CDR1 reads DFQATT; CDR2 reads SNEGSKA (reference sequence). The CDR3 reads CSASPLSPALFF.

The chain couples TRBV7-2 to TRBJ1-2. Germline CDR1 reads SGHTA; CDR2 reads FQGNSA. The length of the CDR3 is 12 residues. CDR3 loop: CASSPYGFGYTF.

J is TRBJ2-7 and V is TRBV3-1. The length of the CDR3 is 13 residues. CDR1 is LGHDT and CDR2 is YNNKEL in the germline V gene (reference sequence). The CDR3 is CASSLQYPYEQYF.

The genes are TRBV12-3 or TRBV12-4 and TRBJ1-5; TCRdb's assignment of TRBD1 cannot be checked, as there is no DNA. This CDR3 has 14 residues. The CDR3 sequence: CASQSRVGNQPQHF.

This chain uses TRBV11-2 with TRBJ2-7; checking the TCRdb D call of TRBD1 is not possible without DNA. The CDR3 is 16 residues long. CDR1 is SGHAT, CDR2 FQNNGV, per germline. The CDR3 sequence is CASSLDRGQGSYEQYF.

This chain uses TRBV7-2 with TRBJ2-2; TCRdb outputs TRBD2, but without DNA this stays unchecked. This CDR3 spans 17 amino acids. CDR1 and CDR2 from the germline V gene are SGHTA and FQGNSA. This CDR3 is CASSFLAGRANTGELFF.